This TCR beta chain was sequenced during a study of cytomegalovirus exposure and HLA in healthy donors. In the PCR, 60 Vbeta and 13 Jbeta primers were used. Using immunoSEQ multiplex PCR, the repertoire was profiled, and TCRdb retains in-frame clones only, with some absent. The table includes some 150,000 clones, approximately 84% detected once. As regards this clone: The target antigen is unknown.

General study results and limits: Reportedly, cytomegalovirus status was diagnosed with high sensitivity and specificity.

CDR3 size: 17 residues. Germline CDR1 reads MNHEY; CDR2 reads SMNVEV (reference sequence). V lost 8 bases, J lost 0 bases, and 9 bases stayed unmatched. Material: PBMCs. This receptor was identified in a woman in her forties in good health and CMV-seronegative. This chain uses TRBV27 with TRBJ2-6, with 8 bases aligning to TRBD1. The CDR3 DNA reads TGTGCCAGCGGGTGGACAGGGAGCGTCTCTGGGGCCAACGTCCTGACTTTC. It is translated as CASGWTGSVSGANVLTF.